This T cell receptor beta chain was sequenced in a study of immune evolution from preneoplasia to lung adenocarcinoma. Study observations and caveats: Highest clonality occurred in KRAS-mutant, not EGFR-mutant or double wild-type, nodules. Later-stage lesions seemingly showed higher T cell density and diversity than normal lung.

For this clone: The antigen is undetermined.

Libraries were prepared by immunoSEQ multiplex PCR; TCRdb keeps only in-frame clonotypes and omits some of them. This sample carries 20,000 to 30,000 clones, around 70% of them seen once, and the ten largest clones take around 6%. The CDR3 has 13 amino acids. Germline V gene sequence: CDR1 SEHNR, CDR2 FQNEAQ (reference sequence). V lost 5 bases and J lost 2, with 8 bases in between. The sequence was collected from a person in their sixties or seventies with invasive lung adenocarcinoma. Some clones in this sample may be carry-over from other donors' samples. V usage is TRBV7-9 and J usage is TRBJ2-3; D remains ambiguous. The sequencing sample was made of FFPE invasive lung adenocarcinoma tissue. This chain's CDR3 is CASSPIPTDTQYF. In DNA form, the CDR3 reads TGTGCCAGCAGCCCGATCCCCACAGATACGCAGTATTTT.